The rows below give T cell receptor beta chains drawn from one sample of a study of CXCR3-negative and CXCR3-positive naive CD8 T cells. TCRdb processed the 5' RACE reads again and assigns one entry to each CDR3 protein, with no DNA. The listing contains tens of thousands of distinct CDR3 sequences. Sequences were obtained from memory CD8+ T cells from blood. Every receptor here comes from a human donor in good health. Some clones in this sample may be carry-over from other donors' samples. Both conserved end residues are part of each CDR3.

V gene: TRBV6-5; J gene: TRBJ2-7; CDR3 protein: CASSYSGAYEQYF
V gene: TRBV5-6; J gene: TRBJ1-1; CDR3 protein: CASGQGAAEAFF
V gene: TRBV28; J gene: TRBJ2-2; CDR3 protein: CASSLSLGAGELFF
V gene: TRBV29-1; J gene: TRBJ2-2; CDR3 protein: CSVEGLGELFF
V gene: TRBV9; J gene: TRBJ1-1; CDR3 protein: CASSATDGNTEAFF
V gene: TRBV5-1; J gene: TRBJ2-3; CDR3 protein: CASSLVGPDTQYF
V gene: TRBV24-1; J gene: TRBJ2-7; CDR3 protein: CATSDRTGPSYEQYF
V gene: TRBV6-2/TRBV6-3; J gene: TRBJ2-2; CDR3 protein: CASTTAAGGLLNTGELFF
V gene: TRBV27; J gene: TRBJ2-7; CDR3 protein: CASSLRPGQGTYEQYF
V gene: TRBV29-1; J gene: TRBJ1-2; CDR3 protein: CSVADGGYGYTF
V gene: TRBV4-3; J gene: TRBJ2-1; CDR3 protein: CASSLEGGNPYNEQFF
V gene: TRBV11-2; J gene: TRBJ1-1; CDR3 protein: CASSPKTDGEAFF
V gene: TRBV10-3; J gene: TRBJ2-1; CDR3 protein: CAISGLGQGTLNEQFF
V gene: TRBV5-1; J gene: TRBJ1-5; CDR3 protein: CASRGGSNQPQHF
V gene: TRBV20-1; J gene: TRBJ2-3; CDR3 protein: CSARTGPSGADTQYF
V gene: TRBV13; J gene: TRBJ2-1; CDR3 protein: CASSFLQAGTRSFF
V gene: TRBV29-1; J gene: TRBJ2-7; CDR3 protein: CSVPDGPREQYF
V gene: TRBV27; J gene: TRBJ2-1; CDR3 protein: CAIGTRSYNEQFF
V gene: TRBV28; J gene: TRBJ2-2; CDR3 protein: CASSPDRANTGELFF
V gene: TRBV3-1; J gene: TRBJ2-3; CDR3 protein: CASSQVNVIGSGTQYF
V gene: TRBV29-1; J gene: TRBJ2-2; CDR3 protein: CSVVSGQDTGELFF
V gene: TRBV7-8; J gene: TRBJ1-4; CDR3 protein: CASSWSGTSEKLFF
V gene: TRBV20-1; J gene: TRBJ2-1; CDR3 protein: CSATGTRRDEQFF
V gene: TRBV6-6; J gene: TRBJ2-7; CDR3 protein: CASSYSGLTSSYEQYF
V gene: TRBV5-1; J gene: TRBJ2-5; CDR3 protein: CASSLGLAGNQETQYF
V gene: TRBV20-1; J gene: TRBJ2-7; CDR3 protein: CSARVGPTLSEQYF
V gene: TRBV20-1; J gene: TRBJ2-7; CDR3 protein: CSACASGESYEQYF
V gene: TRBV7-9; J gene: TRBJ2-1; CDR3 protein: CASSPPSGGAVNEQFF
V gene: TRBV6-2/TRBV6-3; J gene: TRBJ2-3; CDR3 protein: CASSPGTVAADTQYF
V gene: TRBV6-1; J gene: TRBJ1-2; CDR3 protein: CASSAGTATGGYTF
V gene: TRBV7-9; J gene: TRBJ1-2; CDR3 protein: CASSFEGAYYGYTF
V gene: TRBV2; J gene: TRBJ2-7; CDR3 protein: CASTADYEQYF
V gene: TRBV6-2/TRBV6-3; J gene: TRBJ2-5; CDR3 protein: CASSYRSEETQYF
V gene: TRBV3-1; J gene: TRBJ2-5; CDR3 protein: CASSQQVVAQETQYF
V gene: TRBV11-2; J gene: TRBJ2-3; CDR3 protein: CASSYRVTDTQYF
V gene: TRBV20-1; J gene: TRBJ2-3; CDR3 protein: CSARDSFGLAGGRASTDTQYF
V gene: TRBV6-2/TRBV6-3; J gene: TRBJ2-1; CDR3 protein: CASSFSGGDYDEQFF
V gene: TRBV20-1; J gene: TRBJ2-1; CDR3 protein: CSEWVAGSEQFF
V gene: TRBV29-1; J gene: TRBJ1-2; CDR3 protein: CSVGRGTDYGYTF
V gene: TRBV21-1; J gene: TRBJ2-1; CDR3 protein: CASSKDPSGNNEQFF
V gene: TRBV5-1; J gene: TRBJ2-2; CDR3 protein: CASSLAAAGTGELFF
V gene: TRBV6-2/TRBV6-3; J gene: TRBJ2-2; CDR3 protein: CASSYPTSGASNTGELFF
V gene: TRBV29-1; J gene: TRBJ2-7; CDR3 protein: CSPEPGQGFSEQYF
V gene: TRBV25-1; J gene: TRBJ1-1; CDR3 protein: CASSVSAEAFF
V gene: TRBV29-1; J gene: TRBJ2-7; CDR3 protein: CSVEATEFPYEQYF
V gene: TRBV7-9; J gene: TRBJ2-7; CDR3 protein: CASSQGSGVRPYEQYF
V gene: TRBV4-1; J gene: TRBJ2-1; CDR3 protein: CASSQTSTDPGDVENEQFF
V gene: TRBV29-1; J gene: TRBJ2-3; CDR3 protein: CSVEGQGADTQYF
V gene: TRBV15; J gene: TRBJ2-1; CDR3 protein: CATSTLGLAGDSTPDNEQLF
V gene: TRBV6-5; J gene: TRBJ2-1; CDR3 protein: CASTSGGMSYNEQFF
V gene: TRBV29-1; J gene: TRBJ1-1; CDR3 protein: CSVVGSNTEAFF
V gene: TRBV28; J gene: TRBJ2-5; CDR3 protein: CASSFRDRGRETQYF
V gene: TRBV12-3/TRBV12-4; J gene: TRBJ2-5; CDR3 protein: CASSLSGRIKETQYF